The 30 T cell receptor beta chains given below trace back to one sample, sequenced in a study of T-cell memory formation after mild COVID-19. Via MiXCR, TCRdb re-called the 5' RACE reads, giving one row per CDR3 protein. The data contain under 700,000 distinct CDR3 sequences, 20% of them singletons. Sequenced: PBMCs or a T cell subset sorted from them (not recorded which). The source is an adult woman who had mild COVID-19 (a few samples of this study predate the infection). Cell type and time point are not known.

V is TRBV3-1 and J is TRBJ2-3, with a possible D match to TRBD1 (6 bases). With 6 bases removed from V and 3 bases from J, the gap between germline ends came to 19 bases. Per germline, CDR1 LGHDT and CDR2 YNNKEL (reference sequence). This CDR3 comprises 16 residues. CDR3 DNA sequence: TGTGCCAGCAGTCCATTCCTCAGGGGAAGAACAGATACGCAGTATTTT. Amino acids: CASSPFLRGRTDTQYF.

This clonotype has a count of ten or more. CDR3 DNA: TGTGCCACCTCTAGATTGAGGAGAAACTATGGCTACACCTTC. This translates into CATSRLRRNYGYTF. J is TRBJ1-2 and V is TRBV12-3 or TRBV12-4; D is unresolved. Trimming shortened V by 10 bases and J by 2 bases, and 17 bases separated the two germline ends. The CDR3 extends over 14 amino acids.

V is TRBV21-1 and J is TRBJ2-2. TRBV21-1 is assigned pseudogene status. This CDR3 spans 15 amino acids. CDR3 sequence: CASSARTQKTGELFF. As DNA, the CDR3 is TGTGCCAGCAGCGCACGGACGCAGAAAACCGGGGAGCTGTTTTTT.

This sequence joins TRBV11-3 and TRBJ2-1; D call uncertain. The CDR3 sequence is 14 residues long. Germline V gene sequence: CDR1 SGHNT, CDR2 YENEEA. V lost 3 bases to trimming and J lost 5 bases, with 11 bases between them. CDR3 in amino acids: CASSLGNWNNEQFF. For the CDR3, the DNA is TGTGCCAGCAGCTTGGGAAACTGGAACAATGAGCAGTTCTTC. Drawing the rest from reference TRBV11-3 and TRBJ2-1, the complete variable domain is EAGVVQSPRYKIIEKKQPVAFWCNPISGHNTLYWYLQNLGQGPELLIRYENEEAVDDSQLPKDRFSAERLKGVDSTLKIQPAELGDSAVYLCASSLGNWNNEQFFGPGTRLTVL.

The chain couples TRBV5-1 to TRBJ2-1; 16 bases are shared with TRBD2. The ends lost 2 bases at V and 4 bases at J; junction bases unmatched: 9. The CDR3 consists of 19 residues. Germline CDR1 and CDR2: SGHRS and YFSETQ. Written as DNA, the CDR3 is TGCGCCAGCAGCTTTGGGACTAGCGGGGGGGAAAGCGGTTACAATGAGCAGTTCTTC. It codes for CASSFGTSGGESGYNEQFF.

Only a few counts were recorded for this clonotype. The chain carries TRBV7-2 and TRBJ2-7, with D maybe TRBD2 (7 bases). The germline V gene encodes CDR1 SGHTA and CDR2 FQGNSA. The CDR3 is 15 amino acids. V was shortened by 2 bases and J by 2 bases, with 13 bases between the two germline ends. In DNA form, the CDR3 reads TGTGCCAGCAGCTTAAAGGGGGGGACTGCCTACGAGCAGTACTTC. Its protein is CASSLKGGTAYEQYF.

This clonotype was seen a handful of times. This rearrangement joins TRBV12-3 or TRBV12-4 to TRBJ2-3; 11 positions match TRBD2. J was trimmed by 4 bases and V by 5 bases; bases with no gene match: 14. The CDR3 totals 18 residues. CDR3 sequence (DNA): TGTGCCAGCAGTAACAACCCGATAGCGGGAGGGCCTTCAGATACGCAGTATTTT. As protein: CASSNNPIAGGPSDTQYF.

This chain joins TRBV18 and TRBJ2-1; 9 bases fit TRBD2. The CDR3 loop spans 18 amino acids. The ends lost 3 bases at V and 6 bases at J; junction bases unmatched: 15. Per germline, CDR1 KGHSH and CDR2 LQKENI. The CDR3 protein is CASSPTSRAGGRINEQFF. The CDR3 nucleotides are TGTGCCAGCTCACCGACCTCAAGGGCGGGAGGGCGCATCAATGAGCAGTTCTTC.

This clonotype was observed a few times. The rearrangement joins TRBV7-3 to TRBJ1-1, with 7 nucleotides matching TRBD1. The CDR3 extends over 17 amino acids. The germline CDR1 and CDR2 sequences are SGHTA and FQGTGA. Unmatched junction bases numbered 11, after V lost 1 base and J lost 3 bases. This CDR3 is CASSLSGAGGGYTEAFF. CDR3 coding DNA: TGTGCCAGCAGCTTAAGTGGGGCAGGGGGAGGGTACACTGAAGCTTTCTTT. The variable domain in full, completed from reference TRBV7-3 and TRBJ1-1, reads GAGVSQTPSNKVTEKGKYVELRCDPISGHTALYWYRQSLGQGPEFLIYFQGTGAADDSGLPNDRFFAVRPEGSVSTLKIQRTERGDSAVYLCASSLSGAGGGYTEAFFGQGTRLTVV.

The chain carries TRBV7-9 and TRBJ2-6; D is unclear. The germline V and J ends were trimmed by 8 bases and 0 bases, with 11 bases remaining between them. The CDR3 has 15 amino acids. The V gene's germline CDR1 is SEHNR and CDR2 FQNEAQ (reference sequence). The CDR3 DNA follows: TGTGCCAGCGTCGGTGGAGCCTCTGGGGCCAACGTCCTGACTTTC. Translation gives CASVGGASGANVLTF.

The chain combines TRBV29-1 with TRBJ2-3, with 9 bases matching TRBD2. The V gene end was trimmed by 2 bases and the J gene end by 2 bases; junction bases not matched to a gene: 2. This CDR3 comprises 14 residues. CDR1 and CDR2 (germline): SQVTM, ANQGSEA. The DNA for the CDR3 is TGCAGCGTTGAACTAGCGGGGTACACAGATACGCAGTATTTT. Translated, it gives CSVELAGYTDTQYF.

This clonotype has only a few counts. This chain links TRBV6-1 with TRBJ1-4; 9 bases map to TRBD1. Germline V lookup: CDR1 MNHNS, CDR2 SASEGT. CDR3 length: 15 amino acids. V was pared by 5 bases and J by 4 bases, with 5 bases of the junction left unmatched. DNA for the CDR3: TGTGCCAGCAGTTACATGACAGGGGGTAATGAAAAACTGTTTTTT. It specifies CASSYMTGGNEKLFF.

This clonotype came up a few times. The V and J genes are TRBV7-2 and TRBJ1-2; TRBD1 is a possible D gene (6 bases). V was cut by 4 bases and J by 0 bases, with 12 bases left in between. Germline loops: CDR1 SGHTA, CDR2 FQGNSA. The CDR3 has 15 amino acids. The CDR3 DNA is TGTGCCAGCAGCTGGTACAGGGTGACTAACTATGGCTACACCTTC. Residues: CASSWYRVTNYGYTF.

The chain uses TRBV12-3 or TRBV12-4 and TRBJ1-2; perhaps TRBD1 as D (6 bases). V lost 6 bases to trimming and J lost 1 base, with 15 bases between them. The CDR3 runs 15 residues. The CDR3: CASRITGTLNYGYTF. CDR3 nucleotides: TGTGCCAGCAGGATAACAGGGACACTTAACTATGGCTACACCTTC.

The chain links TRBV12-3 or TRBV12-4 to TRBJ2-1; the match to TRBD1 covers 7 bases. The CDR3 is made up of 12 amino acids. The V and J ends lost 6 bases and 14 bases, in that order; junction bases with no gene match: 10. The CDR3 reads CASRDFGTEEFF. The CDR3 DNA reads TGTGCCAGCAGGGATTTTGGGACAGAAGAGTTCTTC.

This clonotype was detected a few times. The J gene is TRBJ2-1, the V gene TRBV6-2 or TRBV6-3; TRBD2 aligns across 7 bases. CDR1 and CDR2 (germline): MNHEY, SVGEGT. V was pared by 6 bases and J by 6 bases, with 8 bases of the junction left unmatched. This CDR3 contains 14 residues. In DNA, the CDR3 is TGTGCCAGCAGGCCGGGCGGGAGCCCCAATGAGCAGTTCTTC. It translates to CASRPGGSPNEQFF.

V usage is TRBV20-1 and J usage is TRBJ2-7; TRBD2 might be the D (5 bases). V was clipped by 5 bases and J by 6 bases, with 14 bases between them. The CDR3 totals 12 residues. CDR1 DFQATT and CDR2 SNEGSKA come from the germline V gene (reference sequence). CDR3: CSAFDFTSEQYF. The DNA for the CDR3 is TGCAGTGCTTTCGATTTTACTAGCGAGCAGTACTTC.

This clonotype showed up just a few times. The chain has TRBV2 and TRBJ1-2; no firm D call. Germline V gene sequence: CDR1 SNHLY, CDR2 FYNNEI. Trimming took 10 bases from V and 7 from J, leaving 22 bases between them. The CDR3 runs 14 residues. The CDR3 loop reads CATLKREAFSGYTF. DNA for the CDR3: TGTGCCACTCTTAAGAGGGAGGCTTTTTCTGGCTACACCTTC.

The V call is TRBV18, the J call TRBJ1-1, with D uncertain. The CDR3 is 15 residues long. Germline CDR1 is KGHSH and CDR2 is LQKENI. Trimming removed 0 bases at V and 0 bases at J, with 8 bases between. CDR3 sequence reads: CASSPPDGVNTEAFF. The CDR3 DNA follows: TGTGCCAGCTCACCACCGGACGGGGTGAACACTGAAGCTTTCTTT. The full variable domain, rest sourced from reference TRBV18 and TRBJ1-1, is NAGVMQNPRHLVRRRGQEARLRCSPMKGHSHVYWYRQLPEEGLKFMVYLQKENIIDESGMPKERFSAEFPKEGPSILRIQQVVRGDSAAYFCASSPPDGVNTEAFFGQGTRLTVV.

This clonotype was counted a few times. The chain couples TRBV9 to TRBJ1-2; D uncertain. This CDR3 comprises 14 residues. CDR1 is SGDLS and CDR2 is YYNGEE in the germline V gene. With 3 bases removed from V and 6 bases from J, the gap between germline ends came to 15 bases. Here the CDR3 DNA reads TGTGCCAGCAGCGGCCCTACTCCCGGTAATGGCTACACCTTC. Translated: CASSGPTPGNGYTF.

This clonotype was recorded at least ten times. A read error may produce the germline difference seen at one junction end. The gene calls are TRBV18 and TRBJ1-1; no firm D call. The CDR3 totals 13 residues. The germline gives CDR1 KGHSH, CDR2 LQKENI. CDR3 bases: TGCGCCAGCAGCCCCTCCTTGAACACTGAAGCTTTCTTT. It encodes CASSPSLNTEAFF.

This clonotype has only a few counts. The CDR3 reads CAWRTWGVNTGELFF. The CDR3 DNA follows: TGTGCCTGGAGGACCTGGGGGGTGAACACCGGGGAGCTGTTTTTT. This chain links TRBV30 with TRBJ2-2; D may be TRBD2 (6 bases). CDR3 length equals 15 residues. Germline assignment: CDR1 GTSNPN and CDR2 SVGIG (reference sequence). V gave up 3 bases and J gave up 1 base, with 12 bases separating them.

This clonotype has a handful of counts. This chain links TRBV12-3 or TRBV12-4 with TRBJ2-1, with 7 nucleotides matching TRBD2. The CDR3 is 16 amino acids. The junction had 6 bases not matched to a gene; V was cut back by 4 bases and J by 0 bases. CDR3 sequence reads: CASSYPTSSSYNEQFF. CDR3 DNA: TGTGCCAGCAGTTACCCGACTAGCTCCTCCTACAATGAGCAGTTCTTC.

This clonotype was detected a few times. The CDR3 is CSASSTGLANYGYTF. CDR3 sequence (DNA): TGCAGTGCTAGCTCGACAGGGTTAGCTAACTATGGCTACACCTTC. V gene TRBV20-1 combines with J gene TRBJ1-2; 7 positions match TRBD1. V dropped 3 bases and J dropped 0; count of bases not matched to a gene: 7. The CDR3 covers 15 residues. The germline CDR1 and CDR2 sequences are DFQATT and SNEGSKA (reference sequence).

This clonotype was counted only a few times. The chain uses TRBV30 and TRBJ2-1; TRBD2 matches 16 bases. The CDR3 is 16 residues long. V was clipped by 5 bases and J by 6 bases; unmatched bases: 7. Germline values: CDR1 GTSNPN, CDR2 SVGIG (reference sequence). The CDR3 DNA follows: TGTGCCTGGTCTCCCGGGACTAGCGGGAGGGTCAATGAGCAGTTCTTC. Amino acids: CAWSPGTSGRVNEQFF.

This clonotype has only a few counts. The chain combines TRBV5-1 with TRBJ2-7; D is unresolved. Germline V gives CDR1 SGHRS, CDR2 YFSETQ. Trimming removed 4 bases from V and 2 bases from J, with 16 bases in between. The CDR3 is made up of 15 amino acids. The CDR3 spells CASSPGWVGPYEQYF. CDR3 DNA: TGCGCCAGCAGCCCCGGATGGGTAGGCCCCTACGAGCAGTACTTC. Combining the CDR3 with reference TRBV5-1 and TRBJ2-7 gives the whole variable domain KAGVTQTPRYLIKTRGQQVTLSCSPISGHRSVSWYQQTPGQGLQFLFEYFSETQRNKGNFPGRFSGRQFSNSRSEMNVSTLELGDSALYLCASSPGWVGPYEQYFGPGTRLTVT.

V and J are TRBV10-3 and TRBJ2-5; D assignment may be TRBD1 or TRBD2 (5 bases each). CDR1 and CDR2 (germline): ENHRY, SYGVKD. Trimming removed 5 bases at V and 4 bases at J, with 17 bases between. The length of the CDR3 is 15 residues. The CDR3 DNA sequence: TGTGCCATCAGTAGTGGGGGTTCGTGGGGAGAGACCCAGTACTTC. It is translated as CAISSGGSWGETQYF.

This clonotype was counted between two and nine times. An end of the junction does not agree with germline; a read error may underlie this. The chain is built from TRBV20-1 and TRBJ2-1; weak D call: TRBD2 (6 bases). CDR3 length: 15 residues. Per germline, CDR1 DFQATT and CDR2 SNEGSKA (reference sequence). The CDR3: CSAGEAGGGYNEQLF. For the CDR3, the DNA is TGCAGTGCTGGGGAAGCTGGCGGAGGGTACAATGAGCAGTTATTC.

The genes are TRBV7-2 and TRBJ2-7; 7 nucleotides match TRBD2. The CDR3 runs 14 residues. V shed 7 bases and J 2 bases; nucleotides not matched to a gene: 8. CDR1 and CDR2 (germline): SGHTA, FQGNSA. CDR3 bases: TGTGCCAGCACCGCGGGAGTGCGGGCCTACGAGCAGTACTTC. Translated, it gives CASTAGVRAYEQYF.

The V call is TRBV6-5, the J call TRBJ1-3; D remains unclear. V was shortened by 6 bases and J by 8 bases, with 20 bases between the two germline ends. The CDR3 consists of 15 residues. Germline CDR1 is MNHEY and CDR2 is SVGAGI. CDR3 sequence (DNA): TGTGCCAGCAGACCCAGCATGGTTTCATCGGACACCATATATTTT. Translated, it gives CASRPSMVSSDTIYF.